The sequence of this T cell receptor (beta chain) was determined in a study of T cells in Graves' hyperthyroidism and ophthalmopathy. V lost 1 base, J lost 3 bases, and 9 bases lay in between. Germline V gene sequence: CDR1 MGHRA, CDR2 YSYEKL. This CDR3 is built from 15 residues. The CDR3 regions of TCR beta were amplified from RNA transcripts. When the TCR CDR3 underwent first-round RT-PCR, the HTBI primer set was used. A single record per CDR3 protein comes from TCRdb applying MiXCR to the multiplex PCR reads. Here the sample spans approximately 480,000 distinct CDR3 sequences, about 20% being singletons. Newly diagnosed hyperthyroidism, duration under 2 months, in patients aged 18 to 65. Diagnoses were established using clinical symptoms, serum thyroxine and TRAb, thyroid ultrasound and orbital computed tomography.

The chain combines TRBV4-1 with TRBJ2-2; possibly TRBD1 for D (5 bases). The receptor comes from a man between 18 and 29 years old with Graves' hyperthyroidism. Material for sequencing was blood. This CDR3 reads CASSQAVRDTGELFF. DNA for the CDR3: TGCGCCAGCAGCCAAGCGGTCAGGGACACCGGGGAGCTGTTTTTT.